This TCR beta chain was obtained from a study of T cells in localized non-small cell lung cancer. Concerning this clone itself: Antigen unknown.

Notes on the study in general: Median detection of top 100 tumor clones in adjacent lung was around 57 clones.

Repertoires were generated with immunoSEQ multiplex PCR, while TCRdb's copy carries only in-frame clones and drops some. The data show over 45,000 clones, with roughly 90% seen just once and approximately 22% held by the top ten. Germline V lookup: CDR1 MNHEY, CDR2 SVGAGI. This CDR3 has 14 amino acids. The V end lost 2 bases, the J end lost 2 bases, and 10 bases lay between the germline ends. The clonotype comes from a man between 40 and 70 years old with stage I squamous cell lung carcinoma. The specimen comprised peripheral blood, sampled before any cancer treatment. V is TRBV6-5 and J is TRBJ2-7; D not resolved. The CDR3 loop reads CASSYPQSAYEQYF. The CDR3 bases are TGTGCCAGCAGTTACCCACAAAGTGCCTACGAGCAGTACTTC.